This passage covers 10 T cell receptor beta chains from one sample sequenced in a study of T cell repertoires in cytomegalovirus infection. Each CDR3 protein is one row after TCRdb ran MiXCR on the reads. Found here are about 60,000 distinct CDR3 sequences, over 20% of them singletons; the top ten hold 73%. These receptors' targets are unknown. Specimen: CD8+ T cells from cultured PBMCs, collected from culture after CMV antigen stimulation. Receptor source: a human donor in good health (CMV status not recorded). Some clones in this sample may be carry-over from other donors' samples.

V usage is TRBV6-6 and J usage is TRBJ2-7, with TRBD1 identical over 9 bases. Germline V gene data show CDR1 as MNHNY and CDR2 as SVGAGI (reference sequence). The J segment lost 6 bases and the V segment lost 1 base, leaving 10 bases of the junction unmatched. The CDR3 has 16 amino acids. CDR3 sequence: CASSYFIRTGESEQYF. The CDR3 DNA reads TGTGCCAGCAGTTACTTTATTCGGACAGGGGAGTCCGAGCAGTACTTC.

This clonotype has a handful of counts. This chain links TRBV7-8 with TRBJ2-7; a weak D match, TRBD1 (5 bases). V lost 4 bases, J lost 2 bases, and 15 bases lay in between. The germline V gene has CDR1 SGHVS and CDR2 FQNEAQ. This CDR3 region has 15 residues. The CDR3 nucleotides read TGTGCCAGCAGCTCACGTACCGACAGTGCCTACGAGCAGTACTTC. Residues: CASSSRTDSAYEQYF. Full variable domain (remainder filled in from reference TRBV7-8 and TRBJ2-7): GAGVSQSPRYKVAKRGQDVALRCDPISGHVSLFWYQQALGQGPEFLTYFQNEAQLDKSGLPSDRFFAERPEGSVSTLKIQRTQQEDSAVYLCASSSRTDSAYEQYFGPGTRLTVT.

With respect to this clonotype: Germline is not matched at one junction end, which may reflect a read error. The CDR3 spells CASSSRSPNTGELFF. CDR3 coding DNA: TGTGCCAGCAGCTCCCGTTCCCCCAACACCGGGGAGCTGTTCTTT. The rearrangement links TRBV7-3 to TRBJ2-2; D may be TRBD2 (5 bases). CDR3 size: 15 residues. CDR1 is SGHTA, CDR2 FQGTGA, per germline. The full variable domain, rest sourced from reference TRBV7-3 and TRBJ2-2, is GAGVSQTPSNKVTEKGKYVELRCDPISGHTALYWYRQSLGQGPEFLIYFQGTGAADDSGLPNDRFFAVRPEGSVSTLKIQRTERGDSAVYLCASSSRSPNTGELFFGEGSRLTVL.

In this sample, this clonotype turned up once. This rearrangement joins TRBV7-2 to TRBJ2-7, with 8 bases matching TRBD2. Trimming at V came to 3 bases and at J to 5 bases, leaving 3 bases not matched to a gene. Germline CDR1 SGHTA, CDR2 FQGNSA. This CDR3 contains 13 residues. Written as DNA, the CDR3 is TGTGCCAGCAGCTTGGCGGGGGGACACGAGCAGTACTTC. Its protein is CASSLAGGHEQYF.

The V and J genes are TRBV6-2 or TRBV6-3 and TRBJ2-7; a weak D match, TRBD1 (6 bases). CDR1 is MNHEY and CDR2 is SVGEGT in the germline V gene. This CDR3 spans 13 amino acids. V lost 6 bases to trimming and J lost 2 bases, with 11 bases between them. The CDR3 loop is CASSWDITYEQYF. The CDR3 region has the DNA TGTGCCAGCAGCTGGGACATCACCTACGAGCAGTACTTC.

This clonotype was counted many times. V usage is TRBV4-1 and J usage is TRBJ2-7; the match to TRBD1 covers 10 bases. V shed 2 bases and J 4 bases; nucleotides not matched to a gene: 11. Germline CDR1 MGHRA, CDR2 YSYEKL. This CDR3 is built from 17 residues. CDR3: CASSQSLTGGSPYEQYF. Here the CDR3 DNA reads TGCGCCAGCAGCCAATCCTTGACAGGGGGCTCCCCTTACGAGCAGTACTTC.

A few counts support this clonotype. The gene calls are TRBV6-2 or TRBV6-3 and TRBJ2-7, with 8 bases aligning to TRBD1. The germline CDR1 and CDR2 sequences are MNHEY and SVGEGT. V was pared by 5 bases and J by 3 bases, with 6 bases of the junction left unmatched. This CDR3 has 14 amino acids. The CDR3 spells CASSDRGRIYEQYF. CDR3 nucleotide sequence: TGTGCCAGCAGTGACAGGGGAAGGATCTACGAGCAGTACTTC.

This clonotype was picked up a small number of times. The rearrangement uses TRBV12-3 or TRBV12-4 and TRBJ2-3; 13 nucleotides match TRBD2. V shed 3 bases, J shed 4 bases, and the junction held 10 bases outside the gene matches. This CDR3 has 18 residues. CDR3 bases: TGTGCCAGCAGTTTCGACCCTGGGACTAGCGGGGACCCAGATACGCAGTATTTT. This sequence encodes CASSFDPGTSGDPDTQYF.

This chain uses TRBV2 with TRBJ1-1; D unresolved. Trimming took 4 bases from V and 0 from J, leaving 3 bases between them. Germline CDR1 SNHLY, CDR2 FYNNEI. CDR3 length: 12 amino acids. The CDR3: CASSVMNTEAFF. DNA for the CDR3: TGTGCCAGCAGTGTCATGAACACTGAAGCTTTCTTT. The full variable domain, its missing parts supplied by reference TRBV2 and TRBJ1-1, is EPEVTQTPSHQVTQMGQEVILRCVPISNHLYFYWYRQILGQKVEFLVSFYNNEISEKSEIFDDQFSVERPDGSNFTLKIRSTKLEDSAMYFCASSVMNTEAFFGQGTRLTVV.

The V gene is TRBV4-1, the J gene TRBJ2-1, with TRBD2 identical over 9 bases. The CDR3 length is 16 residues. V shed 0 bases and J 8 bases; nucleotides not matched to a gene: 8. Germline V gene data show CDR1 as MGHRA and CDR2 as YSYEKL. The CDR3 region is CASSQEGMIAGDEQFF. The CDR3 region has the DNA TGCGCCAGCAGCCAAGAAGGAATGATAGCGGGGGATGAGCAGTTCTTC.